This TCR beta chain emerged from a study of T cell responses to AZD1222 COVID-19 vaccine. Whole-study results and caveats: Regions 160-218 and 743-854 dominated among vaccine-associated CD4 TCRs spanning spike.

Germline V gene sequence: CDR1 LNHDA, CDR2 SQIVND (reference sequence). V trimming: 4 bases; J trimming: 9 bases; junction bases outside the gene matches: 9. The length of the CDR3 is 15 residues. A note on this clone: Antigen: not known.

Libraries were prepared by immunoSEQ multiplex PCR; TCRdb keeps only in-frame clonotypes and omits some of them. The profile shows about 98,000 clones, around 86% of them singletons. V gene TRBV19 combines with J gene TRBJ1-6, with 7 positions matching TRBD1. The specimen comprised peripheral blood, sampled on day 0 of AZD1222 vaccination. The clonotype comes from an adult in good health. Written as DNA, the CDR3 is TGTGCCAGTAGTACCCCCGGGACAGTCACTTCACCCCTCCACTTT. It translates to CASSTPGTVTSPLHF.